The 29 T cell receptor beta chains below all came from one sample that was sequenced in a study of cytomegalovirus exposure and HLA in healthy donors. 60 Vbeta and 13 Jbeta primers were used in PCR. Generated by immunoSEQ multiplex PCR, the TCRdb table keeps only in-frame clones and is missing some. In the table there are over 130,000 clones, over 75% of which are singletons. Specimen: PBMCs. The source of these receptors is a man between 45 and 60 years old in good health and CMV-seronegative.

This chain links TRBV29-1 with TRBJ1-2; D is uncertain. The CDR3 covers 11 residues. CDR1 and CDR2 (germline): SQVTM, ANQGSEA. Deletions cut 6 bases from V and 4 bases from J, with 9 bases between. The chain's CDR3 is CSVQTTYGYTF. Here the CDR3 DNA reads TGCAGCGTGCAGACAACCTATGGCTACACCTTC.

This clone has just a few counts. The chain has TRBV14 and TRBJ1-6; D unresolved. The germline CDR1 and CDR2 sequences are SGHDN and FVKESK. Deletions cut 9 bases from V and 9 bases from J, with 15 bases between. This CDR3 is 13 amino acids long. The CDR3 region is CASASGLGSPLHF. CDR3 bases: TGTGCCAGTGCCTCGGGGTTGGGTTCACCCCTCCACTTT.

CDR3 protein: CASSQGTGGGETQYF. Written as DNA, the CDR3 is TGCGCCAGCAGCCAAGGGACAGGGGGTGGAGAGACCCAGTACTTC. V and J are TRBV4-1 and TRBJ2-5, with TRBD1 matching 10 bases. V was pared by 1 base and J by 4 bases, with 3 bases of the junction left unmatched. This CDR3 is 15 amino acids long. The germline V gene encodes CDR1 MGHRA and CDR2 YSYEKL.

This chain joins TRBV27 and TRBJ1-5; D is unclear. Germline CDR1 reads MNHEY; CDR2 reads SMNVEV (reference sequence). The V end lost 6 bases, the J end lost 6 bases, and 18 bases lay between the germline ends. This CDR3 comprises 15 residues. The CDR3 region has the DNA TGTGCCAGCAGCTCGAGAGGGCCAAGTGTTCAGCCCCAGCATTTT. Protein product: CASSSRGPSVQPQHF.

The rearrangement links TRBV27 to TRBJ1-2; 7 bases align to TRBD1. The CDR3 runs 13 residues. Trimming removed 5 bases from V and 2 bases from J; junction bases left unmatched: 2. The germline V gene encodes CDR1 MNHEY and CDR2 SMNVEV (reference sequence). For the CDR3, the DNA is TGTGCCAGCAGTGCGACAGGGAACTATGGCTACACCTTC. Translation: CASSATGNYGYTF.

V gene TRBV6-6 combines with J gene TRBJ1-5; the match to TRBD1 covers 7 bases. V shed 8 bases, J shed 2 bases, and the junction held 9 bases outside the gene matches. The germline V gene encodes CDR1 MNHNY and CDR2 SVGAGI (reference sequence). The length of the CDR3 is 15 residues. The CDR3 sequence: CASQGGLMGNQPQHF. As DNA, the CDR3 is TGTGCCAGCCAGGGGGGCTTAATGGGCAATCAGCCCCAGCATTTT.

This clone showed up just once. The CDR3 region is CASSRTVQDQPQHF. The CDR3, as DNA: TGTGCCAGCAGCCGGACAGTGCAGGATCAGCCCCAGCATTTT. The V gene is TRBV9, the J gene TRBJ1-5, with D possibly TRBD1 on 6 matching bases. Trimming stripped 4 bases from V and 5 bases from J, with 13 bases between. Germline values: CDR1 SGDLS, CDR2 YYNGEE. The CDR3 loop spans 14 amino acids.

On this clone itself: Mismatch with germline at one junction end may stem from a read error. V and J are TRBV9 and TRBJ2-3; possibly TRBD2 for D (6 bases). Germline V gene sequence: CDR1 SGDLS, CDR2 YYNGEE. The CDR3 runs to 14 residues. The CDR3 DNA is TGTGCCAGCAGCGTAGGCACTAGCAGAGATACGCAGTATTTT. Protein: CASSVGTSRDTQYF.

The chain is built from TRBV2 and TRBJ1-4, with 8 bases matching TRBD1. Unmatched junction bases numbered 2, after V lost 3 bases and J lost 2 bases. The CDR3 extends over 15 amino acids. Germline-derived CDR1 and CDR2 are SNHLY and FYNNEI. The CDR3 here is CASSEQGATNEKLFF. In DNA, the CDR3 is TGTGCCAGCAGTGAGCAGGGGGCCACTAATGAAAAACTGTTTTTT.

V gene TRBV4-1 combines with J gene TRBJ1-3, with D tentatively TRBD1 (5 bases). CDR1 and CDR2 (germline): MGHRA, YSYEKL. V shed 1 base and J shed 6 bases, with 19 bases lying between them. The CDR3 contains 17 residues. Here the CDR3 reads CASSQVGAAGLENTIYF. The DNA of the CDR3 is TGCGCCAGCAGCCAAGTAGGGGCAGCCGGTCTGGAAAACACCATATATTTT.

The rearrangement joins TRBV5-1 to TRBJ2-2; 8 nucleotides agree with TRBD2. The V and J ends lost 2 bases and 7 bases, in that order; junction bases with no gene match: 1. Looked up from germline, CDR1 is SGHRS and CDR2 is YFSETQ. The CDR3 is made up of 13 amino acids. CDR3 bases: TGCGCCAGCAGCTTCCGGGGGGGCGGGGAGCTGTTTTTT. Translated, it gives CASSFRGGGELFF.

This chain joins TRBV9 and TRBJ2-7, with 7 bases aligning to TRBD2. CDR1 and CDR2 (germline): SGDLS, YYNGEE. The CDR3 runs 16 residues. Trimming removed 3 bases from V and 7 bases from J; junction bases left unmatched: 16. This CDR3 is CASSAGSGADPWEQYF. The CDR3 DNA reads as TGTGCCAGCAGCGCTGGAAGCGGGGCCGACCCCTGGGAGCAGTACTTC.

This clone was counted once. CDR3 sequence (DNA): TGTGCCAGCAGGACTGGACAGATAACAACTAATGAAAAACTGTTTTTT. As protein: CASRTGQITTNEKLFF. The chain is built from TRBV28 and TRBJ1-4, with D possibly being TRBD1 (6 bases). V shed 6 bases and J shed 0 bases, with 14 bases lying between them. Germline CDR1 and CDR2: MDHEN and SYDVKM. The CDR3 covers 16 residues.

V gene TRBV18 combines with J gene TRBJ2-7; D is perhaps TRBD1 (6 bases). V was trimmed by 6 bases and J by 2 bases, leaving 14 bases between them. Germline V CDR1 and CDR2: KGHSH, LQKENI. The CDR3 has 14 residues. Written as DNA, the CDR3 is TGTGCCAGCTCTTCCACAGGGTCCCCCTACGAGCAGTACTTC. Protein sequence: CASSSTGSPYEQYF.

This sequence joins TRBV7-9 and TRBJ2-2; 12 bases agree with TRBD2. Germline CDR1 and CDR2: SEHNR and FQNEAQ (reference sequence). V trimming: 2 bases; J trimming: 2 bases; junction bases outside the gene matches: 6. The CDR3 has 18 residues. As DNA, the CDR3 is TGTGCCAGCAGCTTACCTCTAGCGGGAGGGCAAAACACCGGGGAGCTGTTTTTT. Encoded protein: CASSLPLAGGQNTGELFF. The full variable domain, rest sourced from reference TRBV7-9 and TRBJ2-2, is DTGVSQNPRHKITKRGQNVTFRCDPISEHNRLYWYRQTLGQGPEFLTYFQNEAQLEKSRLLSDRFSAERPKGSFSTLEIQRTEQGDSAMYLCASSLPLAGGQNTGELFFGEGSRLTVL.

The rearrangement links TRBV7-8 to TRBJ1-5; TRBD1 might be the D (5 bases). From germline, CDR1 is SGHVS and CDR2 FQNEAQ. The CDR3 covers 14 residues. Trimming removed 5 bases from V and 6 bases from J, with 14 bases in between. The CDR3 bases are TGTGCCAGCAGCCTGGTAGGGGTTGGTCAGCCCCAGCATTTT. It codes for CASSLVGVGQPQHF.

This clone was recorded once. V usage is TRBV4-1 and J usage is TRBJ2-3, with D possibly matching TRBD2 (5 bases). Trimming pared 1 base from V and 0 bases from J, leaving 5 bases between. The V gene's germline CDR1 is MGHRA and CDR2 YSYEKL. The CDR3 sequence is 14 residues long. The CDR3 coding sequence is TGCGCCAGCAGCCAAGGGAGGAGCACAGATACGCAGTATTTT. Its protein is CASSQGRSTDTQYF.

CDR3 protein: CASSPRTGVRTEAFF. CDR3 coding DNA: TGTGCCAGCAGCCCGCGGACAGGGGTGAGGACTGAAGCTTTCTTT. J is TRBJ1-1 and V is TRBV11-3; 9 bases match TRBD1. The CDR3 is 15 residues long. From germline, CDR1 is SGHNT and CDR2 YENEEA. V lost 5 bases to trimming and J lost 5 bases; unmatched junction nucleotides: 9.

CDR3 in DNA: TGTGCCAGCAGCCCCAGGGGGATTCCAACTAATGAAAAACTGTTTTTT. It yields the protein CASSPRGIPTNEKLFF. The chain couples TRBV11-3 to TRBJ1-4; 7 bases line up with TRBD1. V shed 5 bases and J 0 bases; nucleotides not matched to a gene: 6. Looked up from germline, CDR1 is SGHNT and CDR2 is YENEEA. This CDR3 spans 16 amino acids.

The chain joins TRBV7-9 to TRBJ1-4; perhaps TRBD1 as D (6 bases). This CDR3 is 16 amino acids long. V lost 1 base and J 0 bases, leaving 9 bases between the germline ends. Germline V gene data show CDR1 as SEHNR and CDR2 as FQNEAQ (reference sequence). The CDR3 nucleotides read TGTGCCAGCAGCTTAGTTGGGACAACAACTAATGAAAAACTGTTTTTT. Encoded protein: CASSLVGTTTNEKLFF. The full variable domain, completed using reference TRBV7-9 and TRBJ1-4, is DTGVSQNPRHKITKRGQNVTFRCDPISEHNRLYWYRQTLGQGPEFLTYFQNEAQLEKSRLLSDRFSAERPKGSFSTLEIQRTEQGDSAMYLCASSLVGTTTNEKLFFGSGTQLSVL.

The rearrangement uses TRBV27 and TRBJ2-1, with 7 bases lining up with TRBD2. This CDR3 has 16 residues. With 3 bases clipped from V and 4 bases from J, the junction kept 9 bases outside the gene matches. The germline gives CDR1 MNHEY, CDR2 SMNVEV (reference sequence). CDR3 loop: CASSFREAGAYNEQFF. The DNA for the CDR3 is TGTGCCAGCAGTTTTCGGGAGGCCGGTGCTTACAATGAGCAGTTCTTC.

The chain couples TRBV5-1 to TRBJ2-2, with 7 positions matching TRBD1. CDR3 length equals 14 residues. V shed 1 base and J 4 bases; nucleotides not matched to a gene: 1. Per the germline V gene, CDR1 is SGHRS and CDR2 is YFSETQ. CDR3 protein: CASSLTGATGELFF. CDR3 bases: TGCGCCAGCAGCTTGACAGGGGCCACCGGGGAGCTGTTTTTT.

This chain joins TRBV6-4 and TRBJ1-1; no definite D call. V gave up 3 bases and J gave up 1 base, with 6 bases separating them. Germline CDR1 and CDR2: MRHNA and SNTAGT. CDR3 length: 13 amino acids. The CDR3 DNA is TGTGCCAGCAGTGAGGCAAGGAACACTGAAGCTTTCTTT. Its translation is CASSEARNTEAFF.

Concerning this clone itself: A read error may produce the germline difference seen at one junction end. This chain links TRBV19 with TRBJ1-2; no clear D. Germline lookup yields CDR1 LNHDA and CDR2 SQIVND (reference sequence). This CDR3 is 13 amino acids long. The DNA of the CDR3 is TGTGCCAGTAGCATAGGAAACTTCTATGGCTACACCTTC. It is translated as CASSIGNFYGYTF.

The chain joins TRBV5-1 to TRBJ1-6, with no clear D. Per the germline V gene, CDR1 is SGHRS and CDR2 is YFSETQ. V was pared by 5 bases and J by 3 bases, with 6 bases between. This CDR3 is built from 13 residues. The CDR3 protein is CASREYYNSPLHF. DNA of the CDR3: TGCGCCAGCAGAGAGTACTATAATTCACCCCTCCACTTT. Looking up the rest from reference TRBV5-1 and TRBJ1-6 gives the full variable domain: KAGVTQTPRYLIKTRGQQVTLSCSPISGHRSVSWYQQTPGQGLQFLFEYFSETQRNKGNFPGRFSGRQFSNSRSEMNVSTLELGDSALYLCASREYYNSPLHFGNGTRLTVT.

This clone was seen a few times. The rearrangement links TRBV28 to TRBJ2-5, with D perhaps TRBD2 (7 bases). The CDR3 runs to 17 residues. V gave up 3 bases and J gave up 0 bases, with 17 bases separating them. The germline CDR1 and CDR2 sequences are MDHEN and SYDVKM. CDR3 in amino acids: CASSFYSGGAHQETQYF. As DNA, the CDR3 is TGTGCCAGCAGTTTTTATTCTGGGGGGGCGCACCAAGAGACCCAGTACTTC.

The chain is built from TRBV5-8 and TRBJ1-1; D perhaps matches TRBD1 (5 bases). The germline V and J ends were trimmed by 1 base and 5 bases, with 12 bases remaining between them. The CDR3 is made up of 14 amino acids. The germline V gene has CDR1 SGHTS and CDR2 YDEGEE. CDR3 amino acids: CASSLSQGGTEAFF. CDR3 nucleotide sequence: TGTGCCAGCAGCTTGTCCCAGGGCGGAACTGAAGCTTTCTTT. The complete variable domain, with remaining parts taken from reference TRBV5-8 and TRBJ1-1, reads EAGVTQSPTHLIKTRGQQATLRCSPISGHTSVYWYQQALGLGLQFLLWYDEGEERNRGNFPPRFSGRQFPNYSSELNVNALELEDSALYLCASSLSQGGTEAFFGQGTRLTVV.

This chain connects TRBV30 to TRBJ1-2; D may be TRBD1 (6 bases). Germline assignment: CDR1 GTSNPN and CDR2 SVGIG (reference sequence). With 3 bases removed from V and 5 bases from J, the gap between germline ends came to 13 bases. The CDR3 loop spans 13 amino acids. The CDR3 coding sequence is TGTGCCTGGAGGACAGGCGAGCTATATGGCTACACCTTC. Its protein is CAWRTGELYGYTF.

This clone was seen just once. The chain has TRBV7-9 and TRBJ2-1, with 8 bases lining up with TRBD1. The CDR3 covers 16 residues. V dropped 3 bases and J dropped 4; count of bases not matched to a gene: 8. In germline, CDR1 is SEHNR, CDR2 FQNEAQ (reference sequence). The CDR3 protein is CASSFLDRGRYNEQFF. Here the CDR3 DNA reads TGTGCCAGCAGCTTCCTAGACAGGGGACGTTACAATGAGCAGTTCTTC.